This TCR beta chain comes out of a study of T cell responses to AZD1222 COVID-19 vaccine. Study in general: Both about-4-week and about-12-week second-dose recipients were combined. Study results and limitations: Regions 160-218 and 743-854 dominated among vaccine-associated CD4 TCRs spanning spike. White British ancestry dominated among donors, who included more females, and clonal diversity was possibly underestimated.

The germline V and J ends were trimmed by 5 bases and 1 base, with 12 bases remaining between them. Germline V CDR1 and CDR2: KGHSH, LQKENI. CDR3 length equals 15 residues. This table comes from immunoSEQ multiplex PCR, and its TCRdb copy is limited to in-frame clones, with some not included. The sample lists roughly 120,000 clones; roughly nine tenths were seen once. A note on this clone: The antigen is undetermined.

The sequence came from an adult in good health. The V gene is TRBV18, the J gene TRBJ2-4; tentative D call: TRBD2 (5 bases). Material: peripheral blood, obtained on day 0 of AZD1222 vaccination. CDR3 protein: CASSSADSAKNIQYF. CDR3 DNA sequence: TGTGCCAGCTCATCGGCGGACTCTGCCAAAAACATTCAGTACTTC.